The entry below describes one TCR beta chain. Only in-frame clones appear in the TCRdb table, and some are missing; sequencing was by immunoSEQ multiplex PCR. Of approximately 74,000 clones in the sample, roughly four fifths were seen once. The sample is drawn from a study of neoadjuvant anti-PD-1 for oral cavity cancer. Trimming left V 7 bases short and J 2 bases short, with 12 bases between. CDR3 size: 13 residues. CDR1 and CDR2 (germline): MNHEY, SMNVEV (reference sequence). The chain carries TRBV27 and TRBJ2-7, with D uncertain. Sequences were derived from PBMCs, sampled before nivolumab (anti-PD-1) treatment. This receptor was obtained from a person between 35 and 79 years old with oral cavity squamous cell carcinoma. The CDR3 region is CASNDGYTYEQYF. The CDR3 coding sequence is TGTGCCAGCAATGACGGGTATACCTACGAGCAGTACTTC.